Each of the 9 T cell receptor beta chains below was sequenced from the same sample in a study of T cells expressing NK-cell markers. TCRdb derives one entry per CDR3 protein from the 5' RACE reads, leaving out DNA. Here the sample table reports roughly 390,000 distinct CDR3 sequences. Sequencing was done on a sample of blood T cells: a sorted CD56 or NKG2C T cell subset, CD4+ or CD8+ T cells, or bulk PBMC T cells (not recorded which). All receptors come from a man between 18 and 69 years old in good health.

The chain joins TRBV28 to TRBJ2-7; TCRdb names TRBD2, which stays unverified in the absence of DNA. The CDR3 sequence is 15 residues long. CDR1 MDHEN and CDR2 SYDVKM come from the germline V gene. CDR3: CASRPRLGLAMEQYF.

The chain links TRBV7-9 to TRBJ2-5; TCRdb indicates TRBD2, and absent DNA this call remains unverified. CDR3 length: 14 residues. Germline V gene data show CDR1 as SEHNR and CDR2 as FQNEAQ (reference sequence). The CDR3 loop reads CASSLGLDVETQYF.

The chain uses TRBV7-6 and TRBJ2-5. The CDR3 totals 12 residues. In germline, CDR1 is SGHVS, CDR2 FNYEAQ. The chain's CDR3 is CASSFTSETQYF.

The genes are TRBV27 and TRBJ2-7; without DNA, the TCRdb call of TRBD1 cannot be checked. In germline, CDR1 is MNHEY, CDR2 SMNVEV (reference sequence). The CDR3 sequence is 14 residues long. Here the CDR3 reads CASSWGQTTYEQYF.

This rearrangement joins TRBV6-5 to TRBJ2-7. Germline CDR1 and CDR2: MNHEY and SVGAGI. This CDR3 spans 13 amino acids. The CDR3 sequence is CASSLLGSNEQYF.

The gene calls are TRBV29-1 and TRBJ1-1; TCRdb's D call of TRBD1 is untestable without DNA. From germline, CDR1 is SQVTM and CDR2 ANQGSEA. The CDR3 is made up of 11 amino acids. The CDR3 loop reads CSARTGRQAFF.

The rearrangement joins TRBV20-1 to TRBJ1-6; TCRdb calls TRBD1, which cannot be checked without DNA. This CDR3 region has 13 residues. Germline V gene data show CDR1 as DFQATT and CDR2 as SNEGSKA (reference sequence). The CDR3 here is CSATDRILSPLHF.

The chain is built from TRBV3-1 and TRBJ2-4; TCRdb reports TRBD2, a call that lacks DNA to check it against. This CDR3 region has 21 residues. Per germline, CDR1 LGHDT and CDR2 YNNKEL (reference sequence). CDR3 loop: CASSPQGFLAGVTIAKNIQYF. The complete variable domain, with remaining parts taken from reference TRBV3-1 and TRBJ2-4, reads DTAVSQTPKYLVTQMGNDKSIKCEQNLGHDTMYWYKQDSKKFLKIMFSYNNKELIINETVPNRFSPKSPDKAHLNLHINSLELGDSAVYFCASSPQGFLAGVTIAKNIQYFGAGTRLSVL.

The rearrangement uses TRBV5-1 and TRBJ2-2; TCRdb reports TRBD1, a call that lacks DNA to check it against. CDR3 length: 17 residues. Germline values: CDR1 SGHRS, CDR2 YFSETQ. The chain's CDR3 is CASSLVGGGVGTGELFF. Drawing the rest from reference TRBV5-1 and TRBJ2-2, the complete variable domain is KAGVTQTPRYLIKTRGQQVTLSCSPISGHRSVSWYQQTPGQGLQFLFEYFSETQRNKGNFPGRFSGRQFSNSRSEMNVSTLELGDSALYLCASSLVGGGVGTGELFFGEGSRLTVL.